What follows are 12 T cell receptor beta chains derived from one specimen sequenced in a study of blood T cell repertoires in COVID-19. Libraries were prepared by immunoSEQ multiplex PCR; TCRdb keeps only in-frame clonotypes and omits some of them. Here the sample spans roughly 230,000 clones, about nine tenths being singletons. Sequenced: peripheral blood. The receptors derive from a man in his 70s with acute or convalescent COVID-19.

The CDR3 region is CSVDRGTGQGYGYTF. As DNA, the CDR3 is TGCAGCGTTGACAGGGGGACAGGGCAGGGCTATGGCTACACCTTC. The rearrangement joins TRBV29-1 to TRBJ1-2; 9 nucleotides line up with TRBD1. The CDR3 length is 15 residues. Germline CDR1 SQVTM, CDR2 ANQGSEA. Unmatched junction bases numbered 9, after V lost 3 bases and J lost 4 bases.

The chain uses TRBV19 and TRBJ1-2, with 7 bases that match TRBD1. V shed 5 bases and J 0 bases; nucleotides not matched to a gene: 6. CDR1 and CDR2 from the germline V gene are LNHDA and SQIVND (reference sequence). The CDR3 covers 15 residues. The CDR3 spells CASSLQTGPNYGYTF. DNA for the CDR3: TGTGCCAGTAGTCTGCAGACAGGGCCTAACTATGGCTACACCTTC.

The rearrangement links TRBV18 to TRBJ2-5; unclear D gene. The length of the CDR3 is 13 residues. The germline gives CDR1 KGHSH, CDR2 LQKENI. V dropped 4 bases and J dropped 1 base, with 7 bases sitting between them. The chain's CDR3 is CASSRGSQETQYF. The DNA of the CDR3 is TGTGCCAGCTCACGAGGTTCCCAAGAGACCCAGTACTTC.

Here the CDR3 reads CASSLAGMGTEAFF. The CDR3, as DNA: TGTGCCAGCAGTTTAGCAGGGATGGGCACTGAAGCTTTCTTT. The gene calls are TRBV27 and TRBJ1-1, with TRBD1 as a possible D gene (5 bases). The germline V gene has CDR1 MNHEY and CDR2 SMNVEV (reference sequence). The CDR3 runs to 14 residues. Trimming cost V 2 bases and J 4 bases, with 11 bases left between them.

This clone was counted a few times. The rearrangement uses TRBV24-1 and TRBJ1-5; 8 bases are a match to TRBD1. CDR1 KGHDR and CDR2 SFDVKD come from the germline V gene. The ends lost 3 bases at V and 6 bases at J; junction bases unmatched: 3. This CDR3 comprises 14 residues. This CDR3 reads CATSDTGGGQPQHF. CDR3 in DNA: TGTGCCACCAGTGATACAGGGGGTGGTCAGCCCCAGCATTTT.

The chain has TRBV28 and TRBJ2-3, with a weak D call TRBD1 (6 bases). Deletions cut 5 bases from V and 4 bases from J, with 22 bases between. From germline, CDR1 is MDHEN and CDR2 SYDVKM. The CDR3 runs to 17 residues. Here the CDR3 DNA reads TGTGCCAGCAGTCGACTTCTAGGACCCAGGGGCGCAGATACGCAGTATTTT. Translated: CASSRLLGPRGADTQYF.

This sequence joins TRBV28 and TRBJ1-2; 12 bases line up with TRBD1. The CDR3 is made up of 14 amino acids. The germline gives CDR1 MDHEN, CDR2 SYDVKM. J was trimmed by 7 bases and V by 7 bases; bases with no gene match: 7. The CDR3 spells CASTAGQGAFGYTF. CDR3 DNA: TGTGCCAGCACCGCGGGACAGGGGGCGTTTGGCTACACCTTC.

CDR3 in amino acids: CASSLVSGGGYGYTF. CDR3 coding DNA: TGTGCCAGCAGCTTAGTTTCTGGGGGAGGCTATGGCTACACCTTC. The chain recombines TRBV7-8 with TRBJ1-2; the D gene is possibly TRBD1 (5 bases). CDR1 is SGHVS and CDR2 is FQNEAQ in the germline V gene. V lost 1 base and J lost 4, with 13 bases in between. The CDR3 length is 15 residues.

CDR3 loop: CASSLISSNYGYTF. Here the CDR3 DNA reads TGTGCCAGCAGCCTGATTAGCTCTAACTATGGCTACACCTTC. The chain carries TRBV6-6 and TRBJ1-2; D remains ambiguous. Deletions cut 6 bases from V and 0 bases from J, with 11 bases between. Germline V gene data show CDR1 as MNHNY and CDR2 as SVGAGI (reference sequence). The CDR3 sequence is 14 residues long.

The chain recombines TRBV12-3 or TRBV12-4 with TRBJ1-1; D unclear. Trimming shortened V by 3 bases and J by 1 base, and 6 bases separated the two germline ends. The CDR3 has 13 amino acids. CDR3 region: CASSFQSNTEAFF. Written as DNA, the CDR3 is TGTGCCAGCAGTTTCCAATCGAACACTGAAGCTTTCTTT.

This chain joins TRBV7-2 and TRBJ1-1; 8 nucleotides match TRBD1. The germline V gene has CDR1 SGHTA and CDR2 FQGNSA. The CDR3 runs 14 residues. After removal of 6 bases from V and 0 bases from J, the junction contained 3 bases not matched to a gene. DNA of the CDR3: TGTGCCAGCAGTTACAGGGGGATGAACACTGAAGCTTTCTTT. It is translated as CASSYRGMNTEAFF.

The rearrangement links TRBV7-2 to TRBJ2-7; D call uncertain. Germline values: CDR1 SGHTA, CDR2 FQGNSA. Trimming shortened V by 0 bases and J by 9 bases, and 12 bases separated the two germline ends. The CDR3 runs to 13 residues. The CDR3 loop is CASSLAELRGQYF. CDR3 bases: TGTGCCAGCAGCTTAGCCGAACTACGCGGGCAGTACTTC.